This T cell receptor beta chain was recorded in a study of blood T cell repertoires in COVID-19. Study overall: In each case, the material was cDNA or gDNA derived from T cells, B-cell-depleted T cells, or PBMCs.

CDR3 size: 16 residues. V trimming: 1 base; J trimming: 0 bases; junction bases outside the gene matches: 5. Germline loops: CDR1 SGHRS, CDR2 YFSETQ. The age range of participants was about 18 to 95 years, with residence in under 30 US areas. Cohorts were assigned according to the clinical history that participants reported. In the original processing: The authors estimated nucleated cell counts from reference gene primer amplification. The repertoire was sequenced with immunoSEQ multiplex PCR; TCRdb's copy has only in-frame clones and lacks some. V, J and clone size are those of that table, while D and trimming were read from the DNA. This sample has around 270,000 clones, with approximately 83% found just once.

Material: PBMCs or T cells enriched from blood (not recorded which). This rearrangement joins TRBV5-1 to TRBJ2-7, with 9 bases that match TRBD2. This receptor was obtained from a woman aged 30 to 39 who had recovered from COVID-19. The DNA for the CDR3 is TGCGCCAGCAGCTTGAGGAGCGGGGGGAGCTCCTACGAGCAGTACTTC. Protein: CASSLRSGGSSYEQYF.